The 18 T cell receptor beta chains in this list originate from one sample, sequenced in a study of control samples from healthy donors and cancer patients. Repertoires were generated with immunoSEQ multiplex PCR, while TCRdb's copy carries only in-frame clones and drops some. The repertoire includes 110,000 to 150,000 clones, about 90% of them detected once, and about 7.1% sits in the top ten. Sequencing was performed on blood. Receptors were obtained from a young man in good health.

This chain connects TRBV6-2 or TRBV6-3 to TRBJ2-1; 12 bases line up with TRBD2. J lost 4 bases, V lost 3 bases, and 10 bases had no gene match. Germline lookup yields CDR1 MNHEY and CDR2 SVGEGT. CDR3 size: 18 residues. For the CDR3, the DNA is TGTGCCAGCAGTTATTCCTCGACTAGCGGGGGCCTTTACAATGAGCAGTTCTTC. As protein: CASSYSSTSGGLYNEQFF.

This clone was observed a single time. The rearrangement uses TRBV9 and TRBJ2-3, with 7 positions matching TRBD1. V lost 3 bases and J lost 5; bases outside the gene matches: 9. There are 15 residues in the CDR3. CDR1 and CDR2 from the germline V gene are SGDLS and YYNGEE. The DNA of the CDR3 is TGTGCCAGCAGCGCCCGGGACAGTGAAGTAGATACGCAGTATTTT. This gives the protein CASSARDSEVDTQYF. Full variable domain (outside the CDR3, taken from reference TRBV9 and TRBJ2-3): DSGVTQTPKHLITATGQRVTLRCSPRSGDLSVYWYQQSLDQGLQFLIQYYNGEERAKGNILERFSAQQFPDLHSELNLSSLELGDSALYFCASSARDSEVDTQYFGPGTRLTVL.

The rearrangement uses TRBV19 and TRBJ2-7; the D gene is possibly TRBD1 (6 bases). V was shortened by 3 bases and J by 6 bases, with 15 bases between the two germline ends. The CDR3 runs to 14 residues. Germline V gene lookup returns CDR1 LNHDA and CDR2 SQIVND (reference sequence). CDR3 DNA sequence: TGTGCCAGTAGTATTTATCAGGGGAATTCCGAGCAGTACTTC. Protein product: CASSIYQGNSEQYF.

This clone was observed a few times. This rearrangement joins TRBV5-4 to TRBJ1-6; 7 bases align to TRBD1. The CDR3 extends over 15 amino acids. V lost 5 bases to trimming and J lost 4 bases; unmatched junction nucleotides: 6. Germline V CDR1 and CDR2: SGHNT, YYREEE (reference sequence). CDR3 in amino acids: CASRKGTEYNSPLHF. DNA for the CDR3: TGTGCCAGCAGAAAGGGGACAGAGTATAATTCACCCCTCCACTTT.

The V gene is TRBV5-4, the J gene TRBJ2-1; TRBD2 is a possible D gene (7 bases). Trimming cost V 3 bases and J 2 bases, with 15 bases left between them. This CDR3 spans 16 amino acids. Germline V CDR1 and CDR2: SGHNT, YYREEE (reference sequence). The CDR3 sequence: CASSSRGGATYNEQFF. The CDR3 coding sequence is TGTGCCAGCAGCTCAAGGGGGGGGGCCACCTACAATGAGCAGTTCTTC.

There are a few counts of this clone. DNA for the CDR3: TGTGCCAGCAGGGCCGGGGGGGCCGCGAACACCGGGGAGCTGTTTTTT. Translated: CASRAGGAANTGELFF. The chain uses TRBV2 and TRBJ2-2; 8 bases are a match to TRBD2. CDR1 and CDR2 (germline): SNHLY, FYNNEI. The CDR3 consists of 16 residues. With V trimmed by 6 bases and J by 0 bases, 6 bases remained unmatched.

The V and J genes are TRBV3-1 (or the pseudogene TRBV3-2) and TRBJ2-2; maybe TRBD1 (6 bases). The CDR3 totals 16 residues. CDR1 is LGHDT, CDR2 YNNKEL, per germline (reference sequence). The V and J ends lost 3 bases and 4 bases respectively, with 15 bases between them. As DNA, the CDR3 is TGTGCCAGCAGCCATAACCGGGACACCATCACCGGGGAGCTGTTTTTT. Translating gives CASSHNRDTITGELFF.

This sequence joins TRBV5-1 and TRBJ2-3; D possibly corresponds to TRBD1 (5 bases). V lost 2 bases and J lost 6, with 10 bases in between. The CDR3 runs to 13 residues. In germline, CDR1 is SGHRS, CDR2 YFSETQ. The CDR3 DNA reads as TGCGCCAGCAGCTTAAAGGGGTTGGATACGCAGTATTTT. Translated, it gives CASSLKGLDTQYF.

The CDR3 coding sequence is TGTGCCAGCAGCTTAGATGTAGCTTCAAGCCCCCCGTTCTTC. Amino acid sequence: CASSLDVASSPPFF. This sequence joins TRBV11-2 and TRBJ2-1; D gene unclear. The germline CDR1 and CDR2 sequences are SGHAT and FQNNGV. Between the trimmed V and J ends, which lost 0 bases and 15 bases, there was a span of 18 bases. This CDR3 contains 14 residues.

The rearrangement joins TRBV19 to TRBJ2-7; TRBD2 matches at 8 bases. Germline V lookup: CDR1 LNHDA, CDR2 SQIVND (reference sequence). This CDR3 comprises 14 residues. J was trimmed by 3 bases and V by 5 bases; bases with no gene match: 6. CDR3 region: CASSPGRVSYEQYF. DNA for the CDR3: TGTGCCAGTAGTCCCGGGAGGGTTAGCTACGAGCAGTACTTC.

The chain joins TRBV7-9 to TRBJ1-2; the D gene is possibly TRBD1 (5 bases). Trimming removed 5 bases at V and 4 bases at J, with 17 bases between. Germline V gene sequence: CDR1 SEHNR, CDR2 FQNEAQ (reference sequence). The length of the CDR3 is 15 residues. The CDR3 reads CASSEGTAMGYGYTF. The CDR3 bases are TGTGCCAGCAGCGAGGGGACCGCGATGGGCTATGGCTACACCTTC. Full variable domain (rest looked up from reference TRBV7-9 and TRBJ1-2): DTGVSQNPRHKITKRGQNVTFRCDPISEHNRLYWYRQTLGQGPEFLTYFQNEAQLEKSRLLSDRFSAERPKGSFSTLEIQRTEQGDSAMYLCASSEGTAMGYGYTFGSGTRLTVV.

The chain is built from TRBV18 and TRBJ1-3; 8 bases match TRBD1. The CDR3 is made up of 18 amino acids. Germline V gene lookup returns CDR1 KGHSH and CDR2 LQKENI. The trim removed 2 bases at V and 1 base at J, leaving 10 bases unmatched. CDR3 amino acids: CASSPKAGGRSSGNTIYF. As DNA, the CDR3 is TGTGCCAGCTCACCAAAGGCAGGGGGCCGATCATCTGGAAACACCATATATTTT.

The rearrangement joins TRBV11-2 to TRBJ2-7, with a weak D call TRBD2 (6 bases). Trimming removed 1 base at V and 2 bases at J, with 15 bases between. The germline V gene has CDR1 SGHAT and CDR2 FQNNGV. CDR3 size: 16 residues. CDR3 bases: TGTGCCAGCAGCTTAGTATCGGGAAGGGAGGCCTACGAGCAGTACTTC. Translation: CASSLVSGREAYEQYF.

This clone was detected only once. The J gene is TRBJ1-1, the V gene TRBV11-1; the match to TRBD1 covers 7 bases. The ends lost 5 bases at V and 4 bases at J; junction bases unmatched: 13. Germline CDR1 is SGHAT and CDR2 is FQDESV (reference sequence). CDR3 length: 16 amino acids. As DNA, the CDR3 is TGTGCCAGCAGCCCACCAAACGCGCAGGGGGGCACTGAAGCTTTCTTT. Its translation is CASSPPNAQGGTEAFF.

The chain combines TRBV5-6 with TRBJ2-3; D gene uncertain. V dropped 3 bases and J dropped 5 bases, with 7 bases sitting between them. Looked up from germline, CDR1 is SGHDT and CDR2 is YYEEEE. CDR3 length: 12 amino acids. CDR3 nucleotides: TGTGCCAGCAGCTCCGGTAGAGATACGCAGTATTTT. It codes for CASSSGRDTQYF. Using reference TRBV5-6 and TRBJ2-3 for the parts outside the CDR3, the full variable domain is DAGVTQSPTHLIKTRGQQVTLRCSPKSGHDTVSWYQQALGQGPQFIFQYYEEEERQRGNFPDRFSGHQFPNYSSELNVNALLLGDSALYLCASSSGRDTQYFGPGTRLTVL.

The chain employs TRBV28 and TRBJ1-5; 9 nucleotides agree with TRBD1. The CDR3 sequence is 18 residues long. Germline V CDR1 and CDR2: MDHEN, SYDVKM. The V gene end was trimmed by 3 bases and the J gene end by 1 base; junction bases not matched to a gene: 10. As DNA, the CDR3 is TGTGCCAGCAGTTTCCCGACAGGGGGGGGGAGGAGCAATCAGCCCCAGCATTTT. This gives the protein CASSFPTGGGRSNQPQHF.

The V call is TRBV6-5, the J call TRBJ2-1; TRBD2 matches 8 bases. V shed 5 bases, J shed 4 bases, and the junction held 7 bases outside the gene matches. Looked up from germline, CDR1 is MNHEY and CDR2 is SVGAGI. The CDR3 sequence is 15 residues long. The CDR3 DNA is TGTGCCAGCAGTCCAAGGGCTAGCGGGTACAATGAGCAGTTCTTC. It encodes CASSPRASGYNEQFF.

This clone appeared once. The chain links TRBV19 to TRBJ1-1, with D perhaps matching TRBD1 (5 bases). V shed 5 bases and J shed 0 bases, with 10 bases lying between them. The CDR3 is 14 amino acids. Germline V gene sequence: CDR1 LNHDA, CDR2 SQIVND (reference sequence). As DNA, the CDR3 is TGTGCCAGTAGTTTGGACATCCTGAACACTGAAGCTTTCTTT. Encoded protein: CASSLDILNTEAFF.